The T cell receptor beta chain under discussion was sequenced for a study of blood T cell repertoires in COVID-19. About the research overall: Spain, Italy and the United States supplied samples that represented acute and convalescent COVID-19. PBMCs, B-cell-depleted T cells, or T cells were the source of the cDNA or gDNA that made up the material.

CDR3 size: 19 residues. Some clones are missing from TCRdb's copy, which holds only in-frame ones; the method was immunoSEQ multiplex PCR. The sample records about 220,000 clones, 82% being singletons. The TCR comes from a woman of 80 years or more with acute or convalescent COVID-19. Sequenced material: peripheral blood. The V call is TRBV12-2, the J call TRBJ2-2; the table's D call, TRBD2, has no DNA check behind it. TRBV12-2 is labeled a pseudogene. CDR3 DNA: TGTGCAAGTCGCATTGGGGCTAGCGGGGGGACTACGAACACCGGGGAGCTGTTTTTT. Translation gives CASRIGASGGTTNTGELFF.